Listed here are 16 T cell receptor beta chains from one sample, sequenced in a study of T-cell reconstitution after alpha-beta-depleted transplantation in children. It was with unique molecular identifiers that the TCRbeta library was prepared. TCRdb used MiXCR to reprocess the PCR reads, holding one entry per CDR3 protein. The table has 55,000 to 65,000 distinct CDR3 sequences, approximately 46% seen once. This specimen was PBMCs, mostly from graft donor cells, taken 360 days after TCRalphabeta/CD19-depleted stem cell transplant. These receptors were collected from a male patient under 18 who had a stem cell transplant for acute lymphoblastic leukemia, so the T cells may come from the graft donor.

This chain's CDR3 is CASSFHQLRTNYGYTF. For the CDR3, the DNA is TGTGCCAGCAGTTTTCACCAGTTGAGAACTAACTATGGCTACACCTTC. The V and J genes are TRBV12-3 or TRBV12-4 and TRBJ1-2; D not resolved. Trimming removed 3 bases at V and 0 bases at J, with 14 bases between. There are 16 residues in the CDR3.

This rearrangement joins TRBV12-3 or TRBV12-4 to TRBJ2-5, with 7 bases that match TRBD1. J lost 1 base, V lost 5 bases, and 7 bases had no gene match. The length of the CDR3 is 15 residues. The CDR3 spells CASSAPGQSQETQYF. The CDR3 DNA sequence: TGTGCCAGCAGTGCCCCGGGACAGAGCCAAGAGACCCAGTACTTC.

This clonotype showed up just once. The V gene is TRBV28, the J gene TRBJ2-1; a weak D match, TRBD1 (5 bases). The CDR3 loop spans 13 amino acids. V lost 2 bases to trimming and J lost 9 bases, with 11 bases between them. Per germline, CDR1 MDHEN and CDR2 SYDVKM. CDR3 sequence: CASSLRGSGEQFF. CDR3 coding DNA: TGTGCCAGCAGTTTAAGGGGCAGTGGTGAGCAGTTCTTC.

This clonotype was detected only a few times. V usage is TRBV6-6 and J usage is TRBJ1-1; 7 bases agree with TRBD1. CDR3 size: 10 residues. Germline CDR1 and CDR2: MNHNY and SVGAGI (reference sequence). Trimming at V came to 10 bases and at J to 9 bases, leaving 5 bases not matched to a gene. DNA of the CDR3: TGTGCCACGGCAGGGGGGAAAGCTTTCTTT. Its translation is CATAGGKAFF.

The chain uses TRBV12-3 or TRBV12-4 and TRBJ2-1, with 13 bases identical to TRBD2. The CDR3 totals 14 residues. With 5 bases clipped from V and 7 bases from J, the junction kept 2 bases outside the gene matches. CDR3 DNA: TGTGCCAGCAGTCCACTAGCGGGAGGGAATGAGCAGTTCTTC. Residues: CASSPLAGGNEQFF.

This clonotype was seen only a few times. The V gene is TRBV6-5, the J gene TRBJ2-1; 11 bases map to TRBD2. With 4 bases clipped from V and 4 bases from J, the junction kept 0 bases outside the gene matches. The CDR3 has 14 residues. Germline V CDR1 and CDR2: MNHEY, SVGAGI. In DNA form, the CDR3 reads TGTGCCAGCAGTTTAGCGGGGGGGTACAATGAGCAGTTCTTC. This codes for CASSLAGGYNEQFF.

This clonotype has a handful of counts. The chain joins TRBV7-9 to TRBJ2-7; 9 positions match TRBD1. Germline trimming cut 4 bases from V and 1 base from J; bases unmatched to any gene: 5. This CDR3 has 15 residues. In germline, CDR1 is SEHNR, CDR2 FQNEAQ (reference sequence). The CDR3 region has the DNA TGTGCCAGCAGCTCGGACAGGGGATTTTCCTACGAGCAGTACTTC. Translating gives CASSSDRGFSYEQYF.

The chain employs TRBV20-1 and TRBJ2-7; D gene unclear. CDR1 DFQATT and CDR2 SNEGSKA come from the germline V gene (reference sequence). Trimming shortened V by 3 bases and J by 2 bases, and 11 bases separated the two germline ends. The CDR3 length is 13 residues. The CDR3 nucleotides are TGCAGTGCTAGGGTTATCAGTGCCTACGAGCAGTACTTC. Translating gives CSARVISAYEQYF.

This clonotype was detected a few times. The rearrangement uses TRBV7-8 and TRBJ2-7, with D hard to call. The V end lost 2 bases, the J end lost 0 bases, and 11 bases lay between the germline ends. Germline V gives CDR1 SGHVS, CDR2 FQNEAQ. The CDR3 sequence is 15 residues long. CDR3 amino acids: CASSLWDSGSYEQYF. The CDR3 DNA follows: TGTGCCAGCAGCTTATGGGATAGTGGCTCCTACGAGCAGTACTTC.

J is TRBJ1-5 and V is TRBV7-8; TRBD1 is a possible D gene (6 bases). Per the germline V gene, CDR1 is SGHVS and CDR2 is FQNEAQ. CDR3 size: 14 residues. V was trimmed by 1 base and J by 4 bases, leaving 8 bases between them. The CDR3 reads CASSLGDKNQPQHF. Written as DNA, the CDR3 is TGTGCCAGCAGCTTAGGGGACAAGAATCAGCCCCAGCATTTT.

The chain recombines TRBV12-3 or TRBV12-4 with TRBJ2-1; 11 nucleotides agree with TRBD2. The CDR3 has 16 residues. The junction had 4 bases not matched to a gene; V was cut back by 6 bases and J by 0 bases. DNA for the CDR3: TGTGCCAGCAGACTAGCGGGAGTAAGCTCCTACAATGAGCAGTTCTTC. Protein sequence: CASRLAGVSSYNEQFF.

This chain joins TRBV5-1 and TRBJ2-4; D unclear. V shed 0 bases and J shed 6 bases, with 4 bases lying between them. Germline V gene data show CDR1 as SGHRS and CDR2 as YFSETQ. The CDR3 contains 12 residues. CDR3: CASSLVGNIQYF. CDR3 coding DNA: TGCGCCAGCAGCTTGGTTGGAAACATTCAGTACTTC.

The chain carries TRBV12-3 or TRBV12-4 and TRBJ2-3; 8 bases agree with TRBD2. J lost 4 bases, V lost 3 bases, and 9 bases had no gene match. The CDR3 runs 16 residues. The chain's CDR3 is CASSLDSGLGADTQYF. The CDR3 bases are TGTGCCAGCAGTTTGGATTCGGGACTAGGGGCAGATACGCAGTATTTT.

Only one count was recorded for this clonotype. This chain links TRBV3-1 with TRBJ2-7, with D unclear. The CDR3 runs 12 residues. Germline V gene data show CDR1 as LGHDT and CDR2 as YNNKEL (reference sequence). Trimming shortened V by 3 bases and J by 3 bases, and 6 bases separated the two germline ends. CDR3: CASSQENYEQYF. The DNA of the CDR3 is TGTGCCAGCAGCCAGGAAAACTACGAGCAGTACTTC.

The gene calls are TRBV12-3 or TRBV12-4 and TRBJ2-1, with a possible D match to TRBD2 (7 bases). Trimming stripped 8 bases from V and 0 bases from J, with 14 bases between. The CDR3 length is 15 residues. CDR3 nucleotide sequence: TGTGCCAGCGTGGTGGGGGGGCCCTCCTACAATGAGCAGTTCTTC. This translates into CASVVGGPSYNEQFF.

This chain connects TRBV11-2 to TRBJ1-1, with a possible D match to TRBD1 (5 bases). Trimming took off 3 bases at V and 0 bases at J, with 11 bases between the two ends. In germline, CDR1 is SGHAT, CDR2 FQNNGV. The CDR3 is 15 amino acids. CDR3 region: CASSFGETVNTEAFF. As DNA, the CDR3 is TGTGCCAGCAGCTTTGGGGAGACAGTGAACACTGAAGCTTTCTTT.